Listed below are T cell receptor beta chains from one sample, sequenced in a study of monozygotic twins with inflammatory bowel disease. TCRdb processed the 5' RACE reads again and assigns one entry to each CDR3 protein, with no DNA. This table holds 200,000 to 250,000 distinct CDR3 sequences. Specimen: blood. The receptors here all came from a human donor with ulcerative colitis or Crohn's disease, or a healthy co-twin of an affected twin (not recorded which). Each CDR3 is given with its conserved first and last residue. The order of the fields is J gene, V gene, CDR3 protein.

TRBJ2-2 | TRBV7-3 | CASSPLAGGPGTGELFF
TRBJ2-7 | TRBV15 | CATSRDRGPAHEQYF
TRBJ2-5 | TRBV24-1 | CATSDDSGGRETQYF
TRBJ1-2 | TRBV3-1 | CASSQARGDGYTF
TRBJ2-1 | TRBV7-9 | CASLQAGVILEQFF
TRBJ2-3 | TRBV7-8 | CASSLPRQGGEDTQYF
TRBJ2-5 | TRBV4-3 | CASSQEGQRETQYF
TRBJ2-6 | TRBV27 | CASSSPGGANVLTF
TRBJ2-3 | TRBV5-1 | CASSLVGGATDTQYF
TRBJ1-4 | TRBV27 | CASSLFRGHGEKLFF
TRBJ2-7 | TRBV12-3/TRBV12-4 | CASSPTGREQYF
TRBJ1-5 | TRBV6-2/TRBV6-3 | CASRYGGFDQPQHF
TRBJ2-1 | TRBV12-3/TRBV12-4 | CASSFRTSGSGNEQFF
TRBJ1-6 | TRBV7-2 | CASSSSGTAPSALHF
TRBJ2-1 | TRBV9 | CASSPRTSGSNEQFF
TRBJ1-5 | TRBV7-9 | CASSLAAGPQPQHF
TRBJ1-1 | TRBV10-3 | CAISDAGVEAFF
TRBJ2-7 | TRBV30 | CAWSAYRAGSEQYF
TRBJ1-5 | TRBV11-2 | CASSPSGVLQPQHF
TRBJ1-1 | TRBV20-1 | CSARDNIDSLDTEAFF
TRBJ2-7 | TRBV20-1 | CSTTGTGSTYEQYF
TRBJ2-6 | TRBV12-3/TRBV12-4 | CASSLRSVSSGANVLTF
TRBJ2-1 | TRBV6-1 | CASGGVYNEQFF
TRBJ2-3 | TRBV19 | CASSISPRGWRREGFGTDTQYF
TRBJ2-7 | TRBV20-1 | CSARPGVAGASYEQYF
TRBJ2-3 | TRBV7-3 | CASSNTGSSTDTQYF
TRBJ1-1 | TRBV5-1 | CASSLQEGSTEAFF
TRBJ2-2 | TRBV11-2 | CASSYISVNTGELFF
TRBJ2-1 | TRBV7-8 | CASSPLLWKPYEQFF
TRBJ2-7 | TRBV7-2 | CASSLGFRGYEQYF
TRBJ1-3 | TRBV7-2 | CASSSRGIRGNTIYF
TRBJ2-3 | TRBV7-3 | CASRPAGGPTDTQYF
TRBJ2-1 | TRBV18 | CASSPPKGGYNEQFF
TRBJ1-1 | TRBV28 | CASSLPLQGTEAFF
TRBJ1-1 | TRBV12-3/TRBV12-4 | CASSFYTEAFF
TRBJ2-1 | TRBV20-1 | CSAEGGSYNEQFF
TRBJ1-2 | TRBV24-1 | CATSDTQGLDGYTF
TRBJ2-7 | TRBV6-5 | CASSRLAGGNAYEQYF
TRBJ2-3 | TRBV19 | CASSSSSGILPLSSTDTQYF
TRBJ1-5 | TRBV7-8 | CASSSRQGPSNQPQHF
TRBJ1-1 | TRBV7-9 | CASSLARTGTGEAFF
TRBJ2-3 | TRBV12-5 | CASGESTDTQYF
TRBJ2-3 | TRBV28 | CASSLPQDTQYF
TRBJ2-1 | TRBV9 | CASSVTSGTTYNEQFF
TRBJ2-3 | TRBV12-3/TRBV12-4 | CASSLGQNTDTQYF
TRBJ2-1 | TRBV29-1 | CSATKERGGYNEQFF
TRBJ2-3 | TRBV5-1 | CASSLEGLRPLGRDTQYF
TRBJ2-7 | TRBV5-1 | CASSLYQGKSYEQYF
TRBJ2-1 | TRBV20-1 | CSAIPDHNEQFF
TRBJ2-1 | TRBV11-1 | CASSYSSGPHNEQFF
TRBJ2-3 | TRBV20-1 | CSAPEGVTDTQYF
TRBJ2-7 | TRBV29-1 | CSVNGLAGDEQYF
TRBJ1-5 | TRBV12-3/TRBV12-4 | CASRPGGPYSNQPQHF
TRBJ1-2 | TRBV30 | CAWDRGVYGYTF